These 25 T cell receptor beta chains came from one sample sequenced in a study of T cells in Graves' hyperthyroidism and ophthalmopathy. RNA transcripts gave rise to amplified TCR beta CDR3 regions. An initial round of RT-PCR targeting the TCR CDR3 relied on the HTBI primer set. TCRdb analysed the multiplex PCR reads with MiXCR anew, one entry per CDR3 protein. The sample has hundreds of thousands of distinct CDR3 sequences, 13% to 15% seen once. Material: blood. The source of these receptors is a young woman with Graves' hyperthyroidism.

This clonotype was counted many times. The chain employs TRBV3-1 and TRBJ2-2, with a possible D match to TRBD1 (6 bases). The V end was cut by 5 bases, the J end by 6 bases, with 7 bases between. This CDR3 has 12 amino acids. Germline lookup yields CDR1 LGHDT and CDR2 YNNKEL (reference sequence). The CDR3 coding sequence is TGTGCCAGCAGCGAGGGGGCCGGGGAGCTGTTTTTT. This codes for CASSEGAGELFF.

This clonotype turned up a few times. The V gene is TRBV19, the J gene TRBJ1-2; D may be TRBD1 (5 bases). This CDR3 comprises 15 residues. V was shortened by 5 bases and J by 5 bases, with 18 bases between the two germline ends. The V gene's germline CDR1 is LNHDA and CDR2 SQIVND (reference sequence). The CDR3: CASSPWGGMEYGYTF. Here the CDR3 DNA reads TGTGCCAGTAGTCCGTGGGGGGGTATGGAGTATGGCTACACCTTC.

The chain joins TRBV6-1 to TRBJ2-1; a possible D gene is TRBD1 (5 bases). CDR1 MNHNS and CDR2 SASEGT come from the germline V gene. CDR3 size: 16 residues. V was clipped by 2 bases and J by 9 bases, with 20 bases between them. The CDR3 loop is CASSELGRPRGSEQFF. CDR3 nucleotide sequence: TGTGCCAGCAGTGAACTAGGTCGCCCTAGGGGTAGTGAGCAGTTCTTC.

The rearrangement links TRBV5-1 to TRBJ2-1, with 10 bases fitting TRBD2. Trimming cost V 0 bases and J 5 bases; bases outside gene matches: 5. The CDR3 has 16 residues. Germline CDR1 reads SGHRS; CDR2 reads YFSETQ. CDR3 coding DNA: TGCGCCAGCAGCTTGGGGTCTAGCGGGAGCCACAATGAGCAGTTCTTC. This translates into CASSLGSSGSHNEQFF.

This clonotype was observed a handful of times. CDR3 nucleotides: TGTGCCAGCAGTCCTCAGGGCCCTATCTCACCCCTCCACTTT. It translates to CASSPQGPISPLHF. This chain connects TRBV6-2 or TRBV6-3 to TRBJ1-6; D possibly corresponds to TRBD1 (5 bases). CDR3 length: 14 amino acids. Germline V gene data show CDR1 as MNHEY and CDR2 as SVGEGT. The V end lost 5 bases, the J end lost 10 bases, and 15 bases lay between the germline ends.

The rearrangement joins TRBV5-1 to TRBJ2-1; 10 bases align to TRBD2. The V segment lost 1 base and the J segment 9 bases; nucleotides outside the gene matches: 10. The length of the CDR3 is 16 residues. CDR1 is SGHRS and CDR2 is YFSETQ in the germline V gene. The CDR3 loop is CASSLSGSGRLAEQFF. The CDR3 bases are TGCGCCAGCAGCTTGTCTGGTAGCGGGAGGCTGGCTGAGCAGTTCTTC.

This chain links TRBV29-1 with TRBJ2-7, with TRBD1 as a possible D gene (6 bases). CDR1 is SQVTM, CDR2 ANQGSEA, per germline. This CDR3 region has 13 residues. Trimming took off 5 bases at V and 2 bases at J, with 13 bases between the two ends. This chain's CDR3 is CSVRRQDTYEQYF. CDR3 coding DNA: TGCAGCGTTCGTCGACAGGACACCTACGAGCAGTACTTC.

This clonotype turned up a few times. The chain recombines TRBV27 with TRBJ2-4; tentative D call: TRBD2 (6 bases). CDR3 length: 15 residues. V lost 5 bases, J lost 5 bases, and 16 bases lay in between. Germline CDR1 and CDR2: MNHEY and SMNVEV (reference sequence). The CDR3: CASSPMGLGENIQYF. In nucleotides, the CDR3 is TGTGCCAGCAGTCCCATGGGACTCGGGGAAAACATTCAGTACTTC.

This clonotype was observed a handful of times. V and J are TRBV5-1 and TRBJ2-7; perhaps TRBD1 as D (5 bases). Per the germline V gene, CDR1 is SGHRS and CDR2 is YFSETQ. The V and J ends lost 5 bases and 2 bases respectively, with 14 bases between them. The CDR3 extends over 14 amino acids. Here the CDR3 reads CASRPEQGPYEQYF. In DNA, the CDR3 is TGCGCCAGCAGACCGGAGCAGGGCCCCTACGAGCAGTACTTC.

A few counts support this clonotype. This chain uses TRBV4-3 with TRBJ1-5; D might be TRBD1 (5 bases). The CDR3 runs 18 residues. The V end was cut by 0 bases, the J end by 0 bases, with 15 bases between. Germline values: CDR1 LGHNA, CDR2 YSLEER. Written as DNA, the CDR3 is TGCGCCAGCAGCCAAGAGGTATTCGGGGGACTTAGCAATCAGCCCCAGCATTTT. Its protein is CASSQEVFGGLSNQPQHF.

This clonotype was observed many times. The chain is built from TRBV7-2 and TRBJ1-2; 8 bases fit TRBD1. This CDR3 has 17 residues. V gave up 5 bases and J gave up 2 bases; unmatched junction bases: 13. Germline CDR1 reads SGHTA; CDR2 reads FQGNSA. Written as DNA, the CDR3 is TGTGCCAGCAGCCCAAACTCGGCTCGGACAGGGAACTATGGCTACACCTTC. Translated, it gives CASSPNSARTGNYGYTF.

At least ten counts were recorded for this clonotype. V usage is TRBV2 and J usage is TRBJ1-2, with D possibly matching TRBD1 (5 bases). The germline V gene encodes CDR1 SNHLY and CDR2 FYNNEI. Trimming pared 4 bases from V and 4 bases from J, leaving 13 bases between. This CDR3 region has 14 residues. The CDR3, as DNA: TGTGCCAGCAGTGTGCTAGCAGGGCCCTATGGCTACACCTTC. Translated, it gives CASSVLAGPYGYTF.

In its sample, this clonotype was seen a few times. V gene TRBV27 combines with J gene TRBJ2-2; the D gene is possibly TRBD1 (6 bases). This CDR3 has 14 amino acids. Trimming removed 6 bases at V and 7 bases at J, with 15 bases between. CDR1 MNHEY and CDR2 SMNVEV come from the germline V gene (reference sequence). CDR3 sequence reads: CASSTIPRGGELFF. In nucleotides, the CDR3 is TGTGCCAGCAGCACTATACCCAGGGGCGGGGAGCTGTTTTTT.

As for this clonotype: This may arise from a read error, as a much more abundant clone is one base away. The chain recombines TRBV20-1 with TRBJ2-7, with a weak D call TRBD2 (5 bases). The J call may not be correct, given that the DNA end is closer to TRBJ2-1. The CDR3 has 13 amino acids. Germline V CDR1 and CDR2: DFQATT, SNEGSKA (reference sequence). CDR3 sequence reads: CSASTSQYYEQFF. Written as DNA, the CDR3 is TGCAGTGCTAGTACTAGTCAGTACTACGAGCAGTTCTTC.

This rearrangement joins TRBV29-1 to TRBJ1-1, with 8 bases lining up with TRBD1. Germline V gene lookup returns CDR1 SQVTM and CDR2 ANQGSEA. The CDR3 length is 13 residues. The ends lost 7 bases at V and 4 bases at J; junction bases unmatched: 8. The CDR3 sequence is CSADRGAATEAFF. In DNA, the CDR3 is TGCAGCGCCGACAGGGGCGCCGCCACTGAAGCTTTCTTT.

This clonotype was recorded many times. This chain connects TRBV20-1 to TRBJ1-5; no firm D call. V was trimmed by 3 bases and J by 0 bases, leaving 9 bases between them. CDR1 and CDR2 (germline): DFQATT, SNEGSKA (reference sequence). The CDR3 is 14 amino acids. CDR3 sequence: CSARNIYSNQPQHF. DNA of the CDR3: TGCAGTGCTAGGAACATCTATAGCAATCAGCCCCAGCATTTT.

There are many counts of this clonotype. CDR3 sequence: CASNPPPGNTEAFF. CDR3 bases: TGTGCCAGCAACCCCCCCCCCGGGAACACTGAAGCTTTCTTT. The V and J genes are TRBV7-9 and TRBJ1-1; D ambiguous. This CDR3 is built from 14 residues. V was cut by 7 bases and J by 1 base, with 13 bases left in between. Germline CDR1 reads SEHNR; CDR2 reads FQNEAQ (reference sequence).

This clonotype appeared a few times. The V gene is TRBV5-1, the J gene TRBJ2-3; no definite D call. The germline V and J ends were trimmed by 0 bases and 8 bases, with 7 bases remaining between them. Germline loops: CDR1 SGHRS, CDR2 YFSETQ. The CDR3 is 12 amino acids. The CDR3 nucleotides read TGCGCCAGCAGCTTGGACAGCCTTACGCAGTATTTT. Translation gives CASSLDSLTQYF.

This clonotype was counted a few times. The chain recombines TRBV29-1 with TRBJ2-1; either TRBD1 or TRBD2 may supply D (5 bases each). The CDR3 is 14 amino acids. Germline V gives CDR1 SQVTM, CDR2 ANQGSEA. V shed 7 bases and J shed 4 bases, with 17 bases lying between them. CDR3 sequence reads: CSALGTQKYNEQFF. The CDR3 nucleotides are TGCAGCGCCCTGGGGACCCAGAAGTACAATGAGCAGTTCTTC.

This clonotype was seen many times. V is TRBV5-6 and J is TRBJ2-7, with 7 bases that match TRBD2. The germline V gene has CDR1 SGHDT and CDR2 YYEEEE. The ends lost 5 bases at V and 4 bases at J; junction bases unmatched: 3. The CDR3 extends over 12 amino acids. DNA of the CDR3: TGTGCCAGCAGGCGGGGGTCGTACGAGCAGTACTTC. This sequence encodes CASRRGSYEQYF.

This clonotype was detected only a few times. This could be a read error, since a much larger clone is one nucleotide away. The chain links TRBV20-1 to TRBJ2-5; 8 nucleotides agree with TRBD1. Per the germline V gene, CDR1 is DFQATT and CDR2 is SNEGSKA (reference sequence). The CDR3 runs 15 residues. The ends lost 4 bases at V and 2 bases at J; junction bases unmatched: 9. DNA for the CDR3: TGCAGTGCTATCATAGGACAGGGACATCAAGAGACCCAGTACTTC. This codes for CSAIIGQGHQETQYF.

The CDR3 sequence: CASSIPTTGTGELFF. The CDR3 bases are TGTGCCAGTAGTATCCCGACTACAGGGACCGGGGAGCTGTTTTTT. V and J are TRBV19 and TRBJ2-2, with D perhaps TRBD1 (6 bases). Germline V gene sequence: CDR1 LNHDA, CDR2 SQIVND (reference sequence). CDR3 length: 15 residues. The V and J ends lost 3 bases and 5 bases respectively, with 13 bases between them.

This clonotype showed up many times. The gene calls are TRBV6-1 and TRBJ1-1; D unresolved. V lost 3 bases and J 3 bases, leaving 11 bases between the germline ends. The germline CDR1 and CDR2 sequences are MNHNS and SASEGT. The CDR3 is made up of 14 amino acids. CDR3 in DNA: TGTGCCAGCAGTGAGGGGATTTTGGACACTGAAGCTTTCTTT. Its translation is CASSEGILDTEAFF.

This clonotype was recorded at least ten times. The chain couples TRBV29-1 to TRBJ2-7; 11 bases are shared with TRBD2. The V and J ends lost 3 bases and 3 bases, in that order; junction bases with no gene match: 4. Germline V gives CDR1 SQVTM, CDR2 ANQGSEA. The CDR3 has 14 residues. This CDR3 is CSVETSGTYYEQYF. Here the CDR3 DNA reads TGCAGCGTTGAGACTAGCGGGACATACTACGAGCAGTACTTC.

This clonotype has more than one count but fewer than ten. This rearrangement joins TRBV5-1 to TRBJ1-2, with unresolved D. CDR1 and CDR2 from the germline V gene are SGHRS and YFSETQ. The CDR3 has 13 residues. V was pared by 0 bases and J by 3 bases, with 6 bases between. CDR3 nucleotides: TGCGCCAGCAGCTTGGTGGCAGACTATGGCTACACCTTC. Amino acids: CASSLVADYGYTF.